Following are 8 T cell receptor beta chains from one sample sequenced in a study of PD-1 blockade in classical Hodgkin lymphoma (dated by TCRdb to 2019 to 2021). The intended sense of this specimen's time point label: cycle 1 day 1 (C1D1), immediately before nivolumab initiation. Every trial patient had relapsed following autologous stem cell transplantation, and prior brentuximab vedotin exposure was what differed among cohorts A, B and C. The library relied on the immunoSEQ multiplex PCR assay. Here the immuneACCESS table is served through TCRdb, limited to in-frame sequences with V and J called. Missing clones are a known gap in these copies; in checked studies unresolved V genes cover under half, and the rest lacks a known reason. In this sample the table shows 20,000 to 30,000 clones, about nine tenths of which occur a single time. The ten top clones hold 2.5% of the sample. Sequencing was performed on peripheral blood mononuclear cells (PBMCs), taken at baseline. These receptors were collected from a human donor with classical Hodgkin lymphoma.

This clone was seen a few times. CDR3 bases: TGTGCCAGCAGCCTAAAGGGACAGGGTGGCTACACCTTC. This codes for CASSLKGQGGYTF. The V call is TRBV2, the J call TRBJ1-2; the match to TRBD1 covers 9 bases. The V segment lost 6 bases and the J segment 7 bases; nucleotides outside the gene matches: 6. CDR3 length: 13 residues. Germline CDR1 reads SNHLY; CDR2 reads FYNNEI.

The V gene is TRBV29-1, the J gene TRBJ1-2; TRBD1 matches 7 bases. The germline gives CDR1 SQVTM, CDR2 ANQGSEA. The CDR3 has 12 residues. Trimming took 6 bases from V and 8 from J; bases not matched to a gene: 9. The CDR3 spells CSVRKGARGYTF. The DNA of the CDR3 is TGCAGCGTCCGAAAGGGGGCTAGGGGCTACACCTTC.

The chain couples TRBV5-1 to TRBJ1-6; D uncertain. The V end lost 0 bases, the J end lost 8 bases, and 18 bases lay between the germline ends. The CDR3 length is 17 residues. Germline V gene lookup returns CDR1 SGHRS and CDR2 YFSETQ. DNA for the CDR3: TGCGCCAGCAGCTTGGTAGGTGTACGGCAGGTAGATTCACCCCTCCACTTT. Its translation is CASSLVGVRQVDSPLHF.

The CDR3 reads CASSRTTGSHEQFF. Here the CDR3 DNA reads TGTGCCAGCTCTCGCACTACAGGGTCCCATGAGCAGTTCTTC. The V call is TRBV18, the J call TRBJ2-1, with D perhaps matching TRBD1 (6 bases). Trimming stripped 6 bases from V and 8 bases from J, with 17 bases between. This CDR3 is built from 14 residues. Germline V lookup: CDR1 KGHSH, CDR2 LQKENI.

The gene calls are TRBV5-1 and TRBJ2-1; possible D gene TRBD1, 5 bases. The CDR3 length is 13 residues. Germline CDR1 SGHRS, CDR2 YFSETQ. V was clipped by 0 bases and J by 6 bases, with 7 bases between them. The DNA for the CDR3 is TGCGCCAGCAGCTTGGGGGGCCCCAATGAGCAGTTCTTC. Its protein product is CASSLGGPNEQFF.

This chain joins TRBV9 and TRBJ1-2; D is possibly TRBD1 (6 bases). The CDR3 has 16 residues. The V end lost 1 base, the J end lost 4 bases, and 17 bases lay between the germline ends. In germline, CDR1 is SGDLS, CDR2 YYNGEE. The CDR3 loop reads CASSVLGAGVGYGYTF. The CDR3 DNA reads as TGTGCCAGCAGCGTACTTGGGGCAGGGGTCGGCTATGGCTACACCTTC.

The chain combines TRBV30 with TRBJ2-3; D is perhaps TRBD1 (6 bases). V lost 2 bases to trimming and J lost 5 bases, with 11 bases between them. Germline loops: CDR1 GTSNPN, CDR2 SVGIG (reference sequence). This CDR3 has 13 residues. CDR3 nucleotide sequence: TGTGCCTGGAGTAGGGGACATATAGATACGCAGTATTTT. It yields the protein CAWSRGHIDTQYF.

The chain uses TRBV7-9 and TRBJ1-4; 9 nucleotides align to TRBD1. V trimming: 3 bases; J trimming: 4 bases; junction bases outside the gene matches: 3. Germline lookup yields CDR1 SEHNR and CDR2 FQNEAQ (reference sequence). The CDR3 extends over 15 amino acids. As DNA, the CDR3 is TGTGCCAGCAGCTTGGGACAGGGAGTTAATGAAAAACTGTTTTTT. It codes for CASSLGQGVNEKLFF.